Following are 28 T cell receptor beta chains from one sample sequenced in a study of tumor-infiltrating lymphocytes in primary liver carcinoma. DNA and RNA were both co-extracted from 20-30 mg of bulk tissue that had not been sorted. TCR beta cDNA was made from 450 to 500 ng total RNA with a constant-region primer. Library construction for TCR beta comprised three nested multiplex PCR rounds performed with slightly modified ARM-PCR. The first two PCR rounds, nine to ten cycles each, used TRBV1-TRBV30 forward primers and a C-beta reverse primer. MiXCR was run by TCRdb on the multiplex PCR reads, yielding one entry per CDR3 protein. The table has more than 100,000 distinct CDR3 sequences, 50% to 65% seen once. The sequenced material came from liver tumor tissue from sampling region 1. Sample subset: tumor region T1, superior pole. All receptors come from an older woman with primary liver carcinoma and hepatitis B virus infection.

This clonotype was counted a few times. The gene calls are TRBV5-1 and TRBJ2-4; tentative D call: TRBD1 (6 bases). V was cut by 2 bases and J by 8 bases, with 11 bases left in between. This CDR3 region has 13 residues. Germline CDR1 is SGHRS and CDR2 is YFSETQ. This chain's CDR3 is CASSLSDSDIQYF. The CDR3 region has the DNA TGCGCCAGCAGCTTATCGGACAGTGACATTCAGTACTTC.

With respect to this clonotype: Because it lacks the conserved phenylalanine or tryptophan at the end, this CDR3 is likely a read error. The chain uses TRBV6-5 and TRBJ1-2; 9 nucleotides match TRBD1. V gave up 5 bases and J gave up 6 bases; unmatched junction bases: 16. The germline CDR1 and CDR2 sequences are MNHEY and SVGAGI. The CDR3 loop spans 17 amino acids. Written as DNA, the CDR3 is TGTGCCAGCAGTCCCTATAGGACAGGGGAGAGTCATAATGGCTACACCTCC. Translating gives CASSPYRTGESHNGYTS.

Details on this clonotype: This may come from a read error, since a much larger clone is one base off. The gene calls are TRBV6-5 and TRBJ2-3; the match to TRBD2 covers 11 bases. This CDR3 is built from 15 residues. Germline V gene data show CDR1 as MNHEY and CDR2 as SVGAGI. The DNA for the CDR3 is TGTGCCAGCACCCCGACTAGCGGGGACACAGACACGCAGTATTTT. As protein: CASTPTSGDTDTQYF.

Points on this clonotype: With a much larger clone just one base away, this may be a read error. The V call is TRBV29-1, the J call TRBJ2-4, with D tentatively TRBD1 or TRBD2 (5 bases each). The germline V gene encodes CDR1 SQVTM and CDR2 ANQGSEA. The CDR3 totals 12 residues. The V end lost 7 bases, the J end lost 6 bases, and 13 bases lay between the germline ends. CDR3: CSGGDSINIQYF. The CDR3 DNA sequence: TGCAGCGGAGGGGATTCCATAAACATTCAGTACTTC.

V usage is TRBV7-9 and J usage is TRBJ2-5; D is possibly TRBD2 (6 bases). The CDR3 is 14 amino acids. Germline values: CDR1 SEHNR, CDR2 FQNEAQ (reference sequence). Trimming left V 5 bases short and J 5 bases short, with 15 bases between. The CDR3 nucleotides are TGTGCCAGCAGCACACCGGGACTGGGGGAGACCCAGTACTTC. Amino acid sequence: CASSTPGLGETQYF.

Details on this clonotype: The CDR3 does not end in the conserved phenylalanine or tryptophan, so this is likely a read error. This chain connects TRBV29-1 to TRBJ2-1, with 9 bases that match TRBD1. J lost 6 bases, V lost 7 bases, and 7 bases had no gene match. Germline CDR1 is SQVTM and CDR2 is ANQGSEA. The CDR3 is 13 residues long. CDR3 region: CSGRGQGANEQFV. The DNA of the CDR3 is TGCAGCGGACGGGGACAGGGAGCCAATGAGCAGTTCGTC.

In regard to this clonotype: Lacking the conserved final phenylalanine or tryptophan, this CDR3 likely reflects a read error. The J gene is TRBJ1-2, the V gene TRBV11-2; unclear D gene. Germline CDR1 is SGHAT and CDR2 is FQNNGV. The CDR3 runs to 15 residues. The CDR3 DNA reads TGTGCCACCAGCTCACACACGACCGACAACTATGGCTACACCCTC. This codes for CATSSHTTDNYGYTL.

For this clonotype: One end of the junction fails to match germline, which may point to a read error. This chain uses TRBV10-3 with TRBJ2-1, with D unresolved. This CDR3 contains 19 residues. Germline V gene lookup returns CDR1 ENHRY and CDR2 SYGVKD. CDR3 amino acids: CAINESTSGPLVPRDEQFF. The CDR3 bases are TGTGCCATCAATGAGTCAACCTCTGGCCCCTTAGTACCTCGGGATGAGCAGTTCTTC.

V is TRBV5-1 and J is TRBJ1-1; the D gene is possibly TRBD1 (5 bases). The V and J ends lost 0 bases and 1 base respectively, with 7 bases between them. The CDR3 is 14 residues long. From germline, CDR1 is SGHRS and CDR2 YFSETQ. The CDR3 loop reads CASSLVQANTEAFF. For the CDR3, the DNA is TGCGCCAGCAGCTTGGTACAGGCGAACACTGAAGCTTTCTTT.

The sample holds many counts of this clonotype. Here the CDR3 reads CASSLSGTSGSYTQYF. Here the CDR3 DNA reads TGTGCCAGCAGTCTTTCCGGGACTAGCGGGAGTTATACGCAGTATTTT. The rearrangement uses TRBV12-3 or TRBV12-4 and TRBJ2-3; TRBD2 aligns across 14 bases. The CDR3 is 16 residues long. The ends lost 5 bases at V and 7 bases at J; junction bases unmatched: 8.

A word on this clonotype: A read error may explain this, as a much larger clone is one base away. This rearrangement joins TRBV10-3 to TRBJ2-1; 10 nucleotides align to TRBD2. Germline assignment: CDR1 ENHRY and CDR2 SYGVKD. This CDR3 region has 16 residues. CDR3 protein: CAIIESMKGLANEQFF. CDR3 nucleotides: TGTGCCATCATTGAGTCAATGAAGGGACTAGCGAATGAGCAGTTCTTC.

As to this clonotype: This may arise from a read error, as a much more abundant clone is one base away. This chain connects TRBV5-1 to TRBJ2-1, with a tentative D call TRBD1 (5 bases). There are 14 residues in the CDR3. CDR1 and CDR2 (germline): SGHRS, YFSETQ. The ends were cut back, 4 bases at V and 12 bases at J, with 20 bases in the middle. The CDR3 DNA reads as TGCGCCAGCAGCCCTGAAAGGGGTTCGGATGGGCAGTTCTTC. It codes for CASSPERGSDGQFF.

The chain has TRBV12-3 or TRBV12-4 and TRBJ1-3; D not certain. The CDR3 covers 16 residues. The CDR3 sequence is CTGSLVRSHSGNTIYF. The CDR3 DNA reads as TGTACGGGCAGTTTAGTCAGGAGCCATTCTGGAAACACCATATATTTT.

Here the CDR3 DNA reads TGCGCCAGTGAAAGGAGAAGTCAGCGGGAGGGCCCCTACGAGCAGTACTTC. Translating it yields CASERRSQREGPYEQYF. V usage is TRBV4-1 and J usage is TRBJ2-7, with 10 bases aligning to TRBD2. Germline V gene sequence: CDR1 MGHRA, CDR2 YSYEKL. The CDR3 consists of 17 residues. With V trimmed by 9 bases and J by 2 bases, 16 bases remained unmatched.

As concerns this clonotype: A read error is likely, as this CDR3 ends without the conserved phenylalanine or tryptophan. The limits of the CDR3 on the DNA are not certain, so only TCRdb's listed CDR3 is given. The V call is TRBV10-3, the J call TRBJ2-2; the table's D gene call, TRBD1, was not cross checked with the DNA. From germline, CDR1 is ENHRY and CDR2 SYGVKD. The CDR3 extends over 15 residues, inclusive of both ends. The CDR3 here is CAIRDRGKDTGELFS.

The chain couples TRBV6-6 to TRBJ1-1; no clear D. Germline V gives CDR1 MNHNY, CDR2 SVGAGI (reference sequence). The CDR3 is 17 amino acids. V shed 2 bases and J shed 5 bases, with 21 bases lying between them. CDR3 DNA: TGTGCCAGCAGTTACCGTGCCGGGTCCCTTGTTTCGACTGAAGCTTTCTTT. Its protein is CASSYRAGSLVSTEAFF.

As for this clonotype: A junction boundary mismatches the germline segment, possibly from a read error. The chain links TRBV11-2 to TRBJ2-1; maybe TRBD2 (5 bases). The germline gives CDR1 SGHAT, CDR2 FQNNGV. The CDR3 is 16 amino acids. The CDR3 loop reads CASGRLNPGVANKQFF. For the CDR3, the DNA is TGTGCCAGCGGCCGACTAAACCCCGGGGTTGCCAATAAGCAGTTCTTC.

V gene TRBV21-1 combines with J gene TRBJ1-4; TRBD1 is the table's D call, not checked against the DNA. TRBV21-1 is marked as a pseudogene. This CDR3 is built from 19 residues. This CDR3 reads CTSSKEEGEETGSNEKLFF. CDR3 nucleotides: TGTACCAGCAGCAAAGAAGAAGGAGAGGAGACAGGATCTAATGAAAAACTGTTTTTT.

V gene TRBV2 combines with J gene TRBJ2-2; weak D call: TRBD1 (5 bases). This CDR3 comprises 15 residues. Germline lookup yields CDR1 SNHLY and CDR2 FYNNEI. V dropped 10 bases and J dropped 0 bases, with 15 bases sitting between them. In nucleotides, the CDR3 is TGTGCCACCAGCAGAGGCAGGGCGAACACCGGGGAGCTGTTTTTT. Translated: CATSRGRANTGELFF.

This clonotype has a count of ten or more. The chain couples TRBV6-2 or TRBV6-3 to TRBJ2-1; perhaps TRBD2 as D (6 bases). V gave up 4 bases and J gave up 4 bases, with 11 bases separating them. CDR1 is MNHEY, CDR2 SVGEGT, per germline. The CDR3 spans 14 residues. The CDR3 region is CASSLAEAYNEQFF. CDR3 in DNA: TGTGCCAGCAGTTTAGCGGAGGCGTACAATGAGCAGTTCTTC.

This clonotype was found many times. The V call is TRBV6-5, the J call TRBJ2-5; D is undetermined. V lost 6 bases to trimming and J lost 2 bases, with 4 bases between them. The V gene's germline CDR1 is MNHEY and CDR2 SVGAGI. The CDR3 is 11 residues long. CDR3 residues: CASSKQETQYF. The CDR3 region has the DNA TGTGCCAGCAGCAAGCAAGAGACCCAGTACTTC.

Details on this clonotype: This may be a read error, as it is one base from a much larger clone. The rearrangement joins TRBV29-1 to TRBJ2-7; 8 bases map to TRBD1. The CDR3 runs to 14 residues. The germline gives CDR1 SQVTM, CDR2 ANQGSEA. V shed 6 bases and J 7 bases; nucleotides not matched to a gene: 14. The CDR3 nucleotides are TGCAGCGTCCTGGACAGGGCGATTACAAATGAGCAGTACTTC. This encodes CSVLDRAITNEQYF.

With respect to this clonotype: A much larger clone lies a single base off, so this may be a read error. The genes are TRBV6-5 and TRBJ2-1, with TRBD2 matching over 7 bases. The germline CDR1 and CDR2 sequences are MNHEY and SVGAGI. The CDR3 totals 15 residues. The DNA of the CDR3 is TGTGCCAGCAGTTACTTGGCGGGAGCGGCCAATAAGCAGTTCTTC. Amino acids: CASSYLAGAANKQFF.

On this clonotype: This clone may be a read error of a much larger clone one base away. CDR3 bases: TGTGCCAGCAGTCCCGGGACTAGCGGCACAGATACGCAGTATTTT. It codes for CASSPGTSGTDTQYF. This chain uses TRBV12-3 or TRBV12-4 with TRBJ2-3, with TRBD2 identical over 10 bases. The CDR3 consists of 15 residues. The junction had 3 bases not matched to a gene; V was cut back by 5 bases and J by 1 base.

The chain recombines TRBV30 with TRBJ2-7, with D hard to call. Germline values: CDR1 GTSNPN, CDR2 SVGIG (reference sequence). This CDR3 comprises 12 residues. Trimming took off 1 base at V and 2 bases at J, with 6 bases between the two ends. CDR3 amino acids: CAWSDRAYEQYF. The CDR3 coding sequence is TGTGCCTGGAGTGACAGAGCCTACGAGCAGTACTTC. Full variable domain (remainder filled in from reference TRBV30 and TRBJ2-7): SQTIHQWPATLVQPVGSPLSLECTVEGTSNPNLYWYRQAAGRGLQLLFYSVGIGQISSEVPQNLSASRPQDRQFILSSKKLLLSDSGFYLCAWSDRAYEQYFGPGTRLTVT.

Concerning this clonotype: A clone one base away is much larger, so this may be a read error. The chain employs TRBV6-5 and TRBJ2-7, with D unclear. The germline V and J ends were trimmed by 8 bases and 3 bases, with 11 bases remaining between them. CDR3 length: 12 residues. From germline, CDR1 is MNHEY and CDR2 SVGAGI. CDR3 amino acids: CASSPNGYEQYF. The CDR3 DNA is TGTGCCAGCTCTCCTAACGGCTACGAGCAGTACTTC.

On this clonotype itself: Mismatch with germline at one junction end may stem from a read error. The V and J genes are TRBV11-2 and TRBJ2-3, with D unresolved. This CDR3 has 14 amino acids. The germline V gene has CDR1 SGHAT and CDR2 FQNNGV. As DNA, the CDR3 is TGTGTCAGCAGCTTCTCTATCGCCCGGGATACGCAGTATTTT. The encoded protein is CVSSFSIARDTQYF.

CDR3 protein: CSVAVVVAIETQYF. CDR3 nucleotides: TGCAGCGTTGCGGTAGTGGTGGCCATAGAGACCCAGTACTTC. The chain combines TRBV29-1 with TRBJ2-5, with D uncertain. The CDR3 runs to 14 residues. CDR1 and CDR2 from the germline V gene are SQVTM and ANQGSEA. V shed 4 bases and J shed 4 bases, with 16 bases lying between them.